These T cell receptor beta chains were read from a single sample in a study of long-term antiretroviral therapy in people with HIV. The method was immunoSEQ multiplex PCR; TCRdb's version includes in-frame clones alone and lacks a portion of them. Altogether about 39,000 clones are present, approximately 89% being singletons, with the ten largest covering about 6%. The input for sequencing was unsorted PBMCs, taken 3.1 years after starting antiretroviral therapy. These receptors all come from a woman aged 45-59 years with HIV. Both conserved end residues are part of each CDR3. A D gene is named only where the DNA matches it firmly. A clone size is listed for some rows: how often the clone was seen (once, few, many), or a class if it is expanded.

>TRBJ1-1|-|TRBV6-5|-
TGTGCCAGCAGGGGACACCAGAACACTGAAGCTTTCTTT
CASRGHQNTEAFF
>TRBJ2-1|once|TRBV2|TRBD1
TGTGCCAGTTACAGGGGAAGTGAGCAGTTCTTC
CASYRGSEQFF
>TRBJ2-7|-|TRBV4-2|-
TGTGCCAGCAGCCAAGATAGGCAGGGCCCCTACGAGCAGTACTTC
CASSQDRQGPYEQYF
>TRBJ2-7|-|TRBV27|-
TGTGCCAGCAGTTTACTCTCAAGTGGCCTAGCGTTCGGCGAGCAGTACTTC
CASSLLSSGLAFGEQYF
>TRBJ1-1|-|TRBV5-5|-
TGTGCCAGCAGCTTGGGGGCAGACCACACTGAAGCTTTCTTT
CASSLGADHTEAFF
>TRBJ2-3|-|TRBV7-8|-
TGTGCCAGCAGCCTGGGGGGGGGCGGCACAGATACGCAGTATTTT
CASSLGGGGTDTQYF
>TRBJ1-2|few|TRBV11-2|-
TGTGCCAGCAGCTTGTGGCGGAGGGGGTCTAACTATGGCTACACCTTC
CASSLWRRGSNYGYTF
>TRBJ1-1|few|TRBV6-1|-
TGTGCCAGCAGTCTCGAGATGAACACTGAAGCTTTCTTT
CASSLEMNTEAFF
>TRBJ2-3|-|TRBV30|-
TGTGCCTGGAGTGTACTCCTCCGAGATACGCAGTATTTT
CAWSVLLRDTQYF
>TRBJ1-1|-|TRBV7-3|-
TGTGCCAGCAGCTTAAACCCGGGTGACACTGAAGCTTTCTTT
CASSLNPGDTEAFF
>TRBJ2-5|-|TRBV5-6|-
TGTGCCAGCAGCCTCCGCCGGGAGCAAGAGACCCAGTACTTC
CASSLRREQETQYF
>TRBJ1-4|-|TRBV5-4|TRBD1
TGTGCCAGCAGCTCGACAGGGGGTGGTGAAAAACTGTTTTTT
CASSSTGGGEKLFF
>TRBJ1-6|-|TRBV2|TRBD1
TGTGCCAGCAGACGGGACAGAGGAGTGAATTCACCCCTCCACTTT
CASRRDRGVNSPLHF
>TRBJ2-7|-|TRBV18|-
TGTGCCAGCTCACCACCGGAGAGGGGTGGATACGAGCAGTACTTC
CASSPPERGGYEQYF
>TRBJ2-7|few|TRBV30|TRBD1
TGTGCCTGGAGTGGAGGGACAGGGGGTGGCTACGAGCAGTACTTC
CAWSGGTGGGYEQYF
>TRBJ1-5|-|TRBV7-9|TRBD1
TGTGCCAGCAGCGGGCAACAGGGGGCGAGGGATCAGCCCCAGCATTTT
CASSGQQGARDQPQHF
>TRBJ2-7|-|TRBV5-5|-
TGTGCCAGCAGCCCGGGCTCTACCTACGAGCAGTACTTC
CASSPGSTYEQYF
>TRBJ2-1|-|TRBV30|-
TGTGCCTGGAGTAAACAGGGCTACAATGAGCAGTTCTTC
CAWSKQGYNEQFF
>TRBJ2-3|-|TRBV7-9|-
TGTGCCAGCAGCCCATGGACAGCTTCTAGCACAGATACGCAGTATTTT
CASSPWTASSTDTQYF
>TRBJ2-7|-|TRBV9|TRBD1
TGTGCCAGCAGCCCAGGGGGACCTGTTGGGTACGAGCAGTACTTC
CASSPGGPVGYEQYF
>TRBJ1-1|once|TRBV15|-
TGTGCCACCAGCGGCCACAGGGACTCCACTGAAGCTTTCTTT
CATSGHRDSTEAFF
>TRBJ2-5|few|TRBV4-3|TRBD2
TGCGCCAGCAGCCAAGATTTTGATAGCGGGGGGCCCATCTCTGGGACCCAGTACTTC
CASSQDFDSGGPISGTQYF
>TRBJ1-2|-|TRBV19|-
TGTGCCAGTAGTTTTCTCCTCCCAGGGACACACTATGGCTACACCTTC
CASSFLLPGTHYGYTF
>TRBJ1-5|-|TRBV21-1|-
TGTGCCAGCAGCAAAGCGCGGCGGGCTGACGGACCTTCAAATAGCAATCAGCCCCAGCATTTT
CASSKARRADGPSNSNQPQHF
>TRBJ2-2|-|TRBV9|TRBD2
TGTGCCAGCAGCAACAGCGGGGGGGACACCGGGGAGCTGTTTTTT
CASSNSGGDTGELFF
>TRBJ1-5|-|TRBV4-2|TRBD1
TGTGCCAGCAGCCTACTCGGGACAGGGGGCAATCAGCCCCAGCATTTT
CASSLLGTGGNQPQHF
>TRBJ2-5|-|TRBV5-6|TRBD2
TGTGCCAGCAGCTTAGCGGGGGGTAGGGAGACCCAGTACTTC
CASSLAGGRETQYF
>TRBJ1-5|-|TRBV11-3|-
TGTGCCAGCAGCCTGACCTTTTCAGGGGCTCAGCCCCAGCATTTT
CASSLTFSGAQPQHF
>TRBJ1-4|-|TRBV7-7|TRBD1
TGTGCTAGCAGCTTAGGGGGCCATGGCGGTGAAAAACTGTTTTTT
CASSLGGHGGEKLFF
>TRBJ1-3|-|TRBV6-5|-
TGTGCCAGCAGTTACGGGGGATCGGCTGGAAACACCATATATTTT
CASSYGGSAGNTIYF
>TRBJ1-2|-|TRBV5-1|-
TGCGCCAGCAGCTTGGCCGACGGAGGTGGCTACACCTTC
CASSLADGGGYTF
>TRBJ2-6|-|TRBV12-5|-
TGTGCTAGTGGTTTGGTCTCCAGGGCTGGGGCCAACGTCCTGACTTTC
CASGLVSRAGANVLTF
>TRBJ2-1|-|TRBV7-9|-
TGTGCCAGCCCCAATCCTGGCGATGAGCAGTTCTTC
CASPNPGDEQFF
>TRBJ2-2|-|TRBV30|TRBD1
TGTGCCTGGAGGCAGGACAGGGGATTGGGTCACACCGGGGAGCTGTTTTTT
CAWRQDRGLGHTGELFF
>TRBJ1-1|-|TRBV10-3|TRBD1
TGTGCCATCCGTCCGGGGGGACAGGGCCCTGAAGCTTTCTTT
CAIRPGGQGPEAFF
>TRBJ1-1|-|TRBV5-1|-
TGCGCCAGCAGCTTGGGTGGGGGGCTTGGAACTGAAGCTTTCTTT
CASSLGGGLGTEAFF
>TRBJ1-1|-|TRBV11-2|-
TGTGCCAGCAGCTCCCAAGGGAGAGGGCGGGGCACTGAAGCTTTCTTT
CASSSQGRGRGTEAFF